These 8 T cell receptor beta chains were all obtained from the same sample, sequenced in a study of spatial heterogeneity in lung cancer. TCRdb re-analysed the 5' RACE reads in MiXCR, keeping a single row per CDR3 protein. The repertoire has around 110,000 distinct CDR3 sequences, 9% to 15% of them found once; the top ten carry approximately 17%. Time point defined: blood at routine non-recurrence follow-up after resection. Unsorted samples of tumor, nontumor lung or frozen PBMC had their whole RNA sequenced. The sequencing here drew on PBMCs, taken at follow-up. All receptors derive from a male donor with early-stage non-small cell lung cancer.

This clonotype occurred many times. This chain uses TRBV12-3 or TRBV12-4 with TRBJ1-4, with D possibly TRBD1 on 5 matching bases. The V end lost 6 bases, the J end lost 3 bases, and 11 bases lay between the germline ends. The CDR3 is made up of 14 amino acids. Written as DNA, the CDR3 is TGTGCCAGCAGCCCAGGGAGGGCTAATGAAAAACTGTTTTTT. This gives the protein CASSPGRANEKLFF.

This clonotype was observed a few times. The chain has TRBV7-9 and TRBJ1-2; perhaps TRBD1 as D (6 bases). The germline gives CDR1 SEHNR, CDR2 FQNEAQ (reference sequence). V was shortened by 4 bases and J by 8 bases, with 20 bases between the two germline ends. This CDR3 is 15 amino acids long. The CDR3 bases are TGTGCCAGCAGCTCTCAGGGGTCTGGATATGGCGGCTACACCTTC. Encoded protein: CASSSQGSGYGGYTF.

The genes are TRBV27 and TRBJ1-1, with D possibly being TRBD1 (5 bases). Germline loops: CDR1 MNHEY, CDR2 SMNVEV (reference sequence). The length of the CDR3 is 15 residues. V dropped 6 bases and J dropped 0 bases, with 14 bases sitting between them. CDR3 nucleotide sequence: TGTGCCAGCAGCTCACATGGGGCCGTGAACACTGAAGCTTTCTTT. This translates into CASSSHGAVNTEAFF.

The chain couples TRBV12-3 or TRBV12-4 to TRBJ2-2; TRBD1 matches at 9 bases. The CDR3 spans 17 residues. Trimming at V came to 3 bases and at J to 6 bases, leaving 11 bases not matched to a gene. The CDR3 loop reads CASSFRTGVVLAGELFF. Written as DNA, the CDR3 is TGTGCCAGCAGTTTCCGGACAGGGGTCGTCCTTGCCGGGGAGCTGTTTTTT.

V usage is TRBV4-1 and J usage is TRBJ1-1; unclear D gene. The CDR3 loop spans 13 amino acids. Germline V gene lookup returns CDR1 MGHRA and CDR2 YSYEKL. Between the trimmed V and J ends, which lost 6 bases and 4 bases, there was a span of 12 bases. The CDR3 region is CASRRTVVTEAFF. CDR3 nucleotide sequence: TGCGCCAGCAGACGGACGGTAGTCACTGAAGCTTTCTTT.

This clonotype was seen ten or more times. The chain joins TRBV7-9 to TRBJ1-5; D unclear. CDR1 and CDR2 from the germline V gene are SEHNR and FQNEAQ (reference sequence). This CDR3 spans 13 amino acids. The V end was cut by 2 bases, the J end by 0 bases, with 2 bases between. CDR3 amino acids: CASSLSSNQPQHF. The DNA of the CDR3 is TGTGCCAGCAGCTTATCTAGCAATCAGCCCCAGCATTTT.

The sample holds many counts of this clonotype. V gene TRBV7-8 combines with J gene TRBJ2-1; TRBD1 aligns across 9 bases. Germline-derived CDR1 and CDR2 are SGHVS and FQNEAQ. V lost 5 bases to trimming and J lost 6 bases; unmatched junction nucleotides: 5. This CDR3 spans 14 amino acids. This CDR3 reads CASSPDRGGNEQFF. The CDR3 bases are TGTGCCAGCAGCCCCGACAGGGGGGGCAATGAGCAGTTCTTC.

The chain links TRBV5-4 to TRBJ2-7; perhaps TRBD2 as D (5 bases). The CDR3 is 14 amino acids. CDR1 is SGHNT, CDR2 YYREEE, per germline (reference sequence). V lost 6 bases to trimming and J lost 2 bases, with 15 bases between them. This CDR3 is CASMTDLPPYEQYF. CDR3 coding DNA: TGTGCCAGCATGACGGACTTACCACCCTACGAGCAGTACTTC. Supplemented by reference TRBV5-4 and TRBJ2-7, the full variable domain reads ETGVTQSPTHLIKTRGQQVTLRCSSQSGHNTVSWYQQALGQGPQFIFQYYREEENGRGNFPPRFSGLQFPNYSSELNVNALELDDSALYLCASMTDLPPYEQYFGPGTRLTVT.